This T cell receptor (beta chain) was sequenced during a study of OX40 agonist ivuxolimab in advanced cancers. Study in general: Age averaged around 59 years (range about 23 to 85), and around 87% were male. General study points: The authors did not determine the antigen specificity of the expanded peripheral T cells.

Comment on this clone: What it binds is not known.

Generated by immunoSEQ multiplex PCR, the TCRdb table keeps only in-frame clones and is missing some. The data show under 25,000 clones, around 85% seen once. Germline V CDR1 and CDR2: MNHNS, SASEGT. The CDR3 runs 17 residues. Deletions cut 0 bases from V and 2 bases from J, with 17 bases between. The clonotype was recovered from an adult with an advanced solid tumor such as melanoma, head and neck, liver or kidney cancer. The chain is built from TRBV6-1 and TRBJ2-7; the D gene is possibly TRBD1 (5 bases). Sample: CD4+ or CD8+ T cells sorted from blood, taken in a trial of the OX40 agonist ivuxolimab. The CDR3 nucleotides are TGTGCCAGCAGTGAAGCAGAGGCAGGGAAACTTGCCTACGAGCAGTACTTC. Amino acids: CASSEAEAGKLAYEQYF.